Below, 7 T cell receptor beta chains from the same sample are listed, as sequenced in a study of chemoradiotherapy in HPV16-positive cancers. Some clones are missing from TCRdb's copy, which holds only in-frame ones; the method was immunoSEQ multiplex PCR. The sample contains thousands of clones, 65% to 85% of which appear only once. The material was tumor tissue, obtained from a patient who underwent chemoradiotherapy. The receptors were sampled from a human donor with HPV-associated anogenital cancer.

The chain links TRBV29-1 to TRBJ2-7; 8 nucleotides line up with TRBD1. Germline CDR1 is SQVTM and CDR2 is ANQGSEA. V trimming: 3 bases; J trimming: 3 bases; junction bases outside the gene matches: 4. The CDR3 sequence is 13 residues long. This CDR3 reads CSVDVTGGYEQYF. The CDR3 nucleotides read TGCAGCGTTGATGTCACAGGGGGCTACGAGCAGTACTTC.

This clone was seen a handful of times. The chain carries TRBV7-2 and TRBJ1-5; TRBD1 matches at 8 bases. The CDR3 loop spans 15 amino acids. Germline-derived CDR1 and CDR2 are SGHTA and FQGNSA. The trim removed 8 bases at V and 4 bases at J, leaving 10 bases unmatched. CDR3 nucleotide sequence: TGTGCCAGCGCCCCAACAGGGGGGTTGAATCAGCCCCAGCATTTT. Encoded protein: CASAPTGGLNQPQHF. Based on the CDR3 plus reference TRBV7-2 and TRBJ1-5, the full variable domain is GAGVSQSPSNKVTEKGKDVELRCDPISGHTALYWYRQSLGQGLEFLIYFQGNSAPDKSGLPSDRFSAERTGGSVSTLTIQRTQQEDSAVYLCASAPTGGLNQPQHFGDGTRLSIL.

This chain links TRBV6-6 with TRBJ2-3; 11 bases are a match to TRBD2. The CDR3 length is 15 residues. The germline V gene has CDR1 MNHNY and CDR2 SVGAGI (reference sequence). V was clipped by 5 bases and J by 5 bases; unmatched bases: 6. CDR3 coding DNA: TGTGCCAGCAGTGATAGCGGGAGGGCCGGAGATACGCAGTATTTT. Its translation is CASSDSGRAGDTQYF.

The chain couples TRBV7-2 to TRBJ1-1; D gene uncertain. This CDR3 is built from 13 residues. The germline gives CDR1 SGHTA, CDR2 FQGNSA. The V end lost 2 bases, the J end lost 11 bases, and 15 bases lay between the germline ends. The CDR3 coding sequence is TGTGCCAGCAGCTTACGGGTTGGGGATACGGCTTTCTTT. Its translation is CASSLRVGDTAFF.

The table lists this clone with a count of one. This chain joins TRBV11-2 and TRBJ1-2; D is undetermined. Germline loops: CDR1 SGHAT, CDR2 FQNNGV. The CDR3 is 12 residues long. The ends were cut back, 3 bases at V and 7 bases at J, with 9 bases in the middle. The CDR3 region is CASSLAESGYTF. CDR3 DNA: TGTGCCAGCAGCTTGGCTGAAAGTGGCTACACCTTC.

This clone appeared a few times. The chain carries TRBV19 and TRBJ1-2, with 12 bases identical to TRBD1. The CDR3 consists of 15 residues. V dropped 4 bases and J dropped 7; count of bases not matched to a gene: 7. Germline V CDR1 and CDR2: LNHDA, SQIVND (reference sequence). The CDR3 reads CASSTWDRGLVGYTF. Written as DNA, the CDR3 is TGTGCCAGTAGTACTTGGGACAGGGGGCTTGTTGGCTACACCTTC.

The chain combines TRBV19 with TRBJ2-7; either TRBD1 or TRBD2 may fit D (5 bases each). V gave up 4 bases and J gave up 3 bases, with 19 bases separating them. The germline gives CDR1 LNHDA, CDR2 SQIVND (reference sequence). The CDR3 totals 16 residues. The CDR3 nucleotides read TGTGCCAGTAGTAATCGCCGGGACGGGCCTATCTACGAGCAGTACTTC. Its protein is CASSNRRDGPIYEQYF. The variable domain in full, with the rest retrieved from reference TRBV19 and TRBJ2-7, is DGGITQSPKYLFRKEGQNVTLSCEQNLNHDAMYWYRQDPGQGLRLIYYSQIVNDFQKGDIAEGYSVSREKKESFPLTVTSAQKNPTAFYLCASSNRRDGPIYEQYFGPGTRLTVT.